The 10 T cell receptor beta chains below all came from one sample that was sequenced in a study of cytomegalovirus exposure and HLA in healthy donors (dated by TCRdb to the late 2010s). Preparation of the library involved the immunoSEQ multiplex PCR assay. For the multiplex PCR, a mixture combining 60 forward primers for TCR Vbeta segments and 13 reverse primers for TCR Jbeta segments was used. TCRdb took over this immuneACCESS table, retaining in-frame rearrangements with V and J assigned. Such tables are incomplete; in checked studies, under half of the missing clones stem from an unresolved V gene, and the remainder is unexplained. This sample lists fewer than 200,000 clones; around 80% were detected once. The ten largest clonotypes hold 0.75% to 0.8% of the sample. Sequencing used PBMCs. All receptors come from a female donor in good health and CMV-seronegative.

Comment on this clone: The junction and the germline gene differ at one end; a read error may be behind it. The chain combines TRBV30 with TRBJ2-6; 9 bases align to TRBD2. The CDR3 length is 16 residues. The germline V gene has CDR1 GTSNPN and CDR2 SVGIG (reference sequence). The CDR3: CAWGDVGAGGANGLTF. Written as DNA, the CDR3 is TGTGCCTGGGGGGACGTGGGGGCGGGAGGGGCCAACGGCCTGACTTTC.

The chain has TRBV29-1 and TRBJ2-4; perhaps TRBD2 as D (5 bases). This CDR3 contains 12 residues. Trimming took 7 bases from V and 9 from J, leaving 16 bases between them. CDR1 is SQVTM and CDR2 is ANQGSEA in the germline V gene. CDR3 protein: CSGVEGRGIQYF. As DNA, the CDR3 is TGCAGCGGTGTTGAGGGTAGAGGCATTCAGTACTTC.

The V call is TRBV12-5, the J call TRBJ2-1, with 7 bases identical to TRBD2. J was trimmed by 8 bases and V by 6 bases; bases with no gene match: 1. The CDR3 contains 11 residues. CDR1 is LGHNT and CDR2 is FRNRAP in the germline V gene. CDR3 DNA: TGTGCTAGTGGGCTAGCGGATGAGCAGTTCTTC. Its translation: CASGLADEQFF.

The DNA of the CDR3 is TGTGCCAGCAGCGTAAACACTGAAGCTTTCTTT. Translated, it gives CASSVNTEAFF. The rearrangement links TRBV7-9 to TRBJ1-1; D unclear. This CDR3 is built from 11 residues. The V end lost 5 bases, the J end lost 2 bases, and 3 bases lay between the germline ends. Germline V CDR1 and CDR2: SEHNR, FQNEAQ (reference sequence).

This clone was counted a few times. The chain carries TRBV9 and TRBJ2-3, with D possibly TRBD1 on 6 matching bases. The CDR3 totals 16 residues. Germline CDR1 reads SGDLS; CDR2 reads YYNGEE. V dropped 4 bases and J dropped 5 bases, with 20 bases sitting between them. CDR3 protein: CASSSQGSGRGDTQYF. The CDR3 DNA reads as TGTGCCAGCAGCAGTCAGGGGTCGGGTCGGGGAGATACGCAGTATTTT.

This clone was counted only a few times. J is TRBJ2-1 and V is TRBV2; a weak D match, TRBD2 (6 bases). CDR1 SNHLY and CDR2 FYNNEI come from the germline V gene. The ends were cut back, 7 bases at V and 0 bases at J, with 13 bases in the middle. The CDR3 extends over 15 amino acids. The CDR3 region is CASTRDFHSYNEQFF. As DNA, the CDR3 is TGTGCCAGCACCCGGGACTTCCACTCCTACAATGAGCAGTTCTTC.

There are a few counts of this clone. The chain has TRBV5-4 and TRBJ2-5; D remains unclear. This CDR3 contains 14 residues. Trimming took off 4 bases at V and 5 bases at J, with 15 bases between the two ends. CDR1 is SGHNT, CDR2 YYREEE, per germline (reference sequence). CDR3 sequence: CASSPRGILETQYF. The CDR3 DNA reads TGTGCCAGCAGCCCCCGTGGCATTCTGGAGACCCAGTACTTC.

This clone was seen a few times. As DNA, the CDR3 is TGTGCCAGCAGTGAAGCTGGGAGACAGGGTTACAACGAGCAGTACTTC. Its protein product is CASSEAGRQGYNEQYF. The chain is built from TRBV6-1 and TRBJ2-7; 7 bases agree with TRBD1. V lost 0 bases to trimming and J lost 5 bases; unmatched junction nucleotides: 10. This CDR3 contains 16 residues. The germline V gene has CDR1 MNHNS and CDR2 SASEGT.

This clone was seen a few times. This chain uses TRBV4-2 with TRBJ2-5; 7 bases are shared with TRBD2. The CDR3 totals 16 residues. The trim removed 0 bases at V and 4 bases at J, leaving 8 bases unmatched. Per germline, CDR1 LGHNA and CDR2 YNFKEQ. The CDR3 DNA follows: TGTGCCAGCAGCCAAGATTGGGGTTGGGAGGGAGAGACCCAGTACTTC. Its protein is CASSQDWGWEGETQYF.

The V and J genes are TRBV15 and TRBJ1-4, with 7 positions matching TRBD1. V dropped 0 bases and J dropped 5; count of bases not matched to a gene: 3. Germline values: CDR1 LNHNV, CDR2 YYDKDF (reference sequence). The CDR3 totals 15 residues. CDR3 in amino acids: CATSRDQQGNEKLFF. CDR3 nucleotides: TGTGCCACCAGCAGAGATCAACAGGGGAATGAAAAACTGTTTTTT.